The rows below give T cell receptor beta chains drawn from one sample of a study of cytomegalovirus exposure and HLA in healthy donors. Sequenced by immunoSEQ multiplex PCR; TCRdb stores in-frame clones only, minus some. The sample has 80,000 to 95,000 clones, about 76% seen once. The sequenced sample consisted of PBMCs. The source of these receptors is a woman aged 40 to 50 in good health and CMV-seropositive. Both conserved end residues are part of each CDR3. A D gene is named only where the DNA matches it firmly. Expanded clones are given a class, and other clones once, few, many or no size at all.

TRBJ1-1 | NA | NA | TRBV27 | CASSSLRQKNTEAFF | TGTGCCAGCAGTTCCTTACGACAGAAGAACACTGAAGCTTTCTTT
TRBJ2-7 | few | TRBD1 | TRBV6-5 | CASSYPTGSIYEQYF | TGTGCCAGCAGTTACCCGACAGGGAGCATCTACGAGCAGTACTTC
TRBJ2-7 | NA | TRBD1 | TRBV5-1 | CASSSPGQGGEQYF | TGCGCCAGCAGCTCCCCGGGACAGGGAGGGGAGCAGTACTTC
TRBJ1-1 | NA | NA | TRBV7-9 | CASSNVEGTEAFF | TGTGCCAGCAGCAACGTGGAGGGCACTGAAGCTTTCTTT
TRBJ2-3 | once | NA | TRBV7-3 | CASSLSRGTDTQYF | TGTGCCAGCAGCTTAAGCAGGGGCACAGATACGCAGTATTTT
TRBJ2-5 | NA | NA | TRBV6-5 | CASRFQRGGEYF | TGTGCCAGCAGATTCCAAAGGGGGGGCGAGTACTTC
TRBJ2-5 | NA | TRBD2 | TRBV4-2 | CASSQVGTSGGQETQYF | TGTGCCAGCAGCCAAGTGGGAACTAGCGGGGGCCAAGAGACCCAGTACTTC
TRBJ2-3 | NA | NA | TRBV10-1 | CASSEQRVGTDTQYF | TGCGCCAGCAGTGAGCAGCGGGTGGGAACAGATACGCAGTATTTT
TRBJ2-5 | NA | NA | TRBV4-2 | CASSQDSKETQYF | TGTGCCAGCAGCCAAGACAGTAAAGAGACCCAGTACTTC
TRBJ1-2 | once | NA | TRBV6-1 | CASSGGDYGYTF | TGTGCCAGCAGTGGAGGTGACTATGGCTACACCTTC
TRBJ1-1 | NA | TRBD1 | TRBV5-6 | CASSPGTDANTEAFF | TGTGCCAGCAGCCCCGGGACAGACGCTAACACTGAAGCTTTCTTT
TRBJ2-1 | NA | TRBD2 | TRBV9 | CASSANPGGVNEQFF | TGTGCCAGCAGCGCGAACCCGGGAGGGGTAAATGAGCAGTTCTTC
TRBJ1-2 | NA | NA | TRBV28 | CASSITGPHVYGYTF | TGTGCCAGCAGTATTACAGGGCCTCACGTTTATGGCTACACCTTC
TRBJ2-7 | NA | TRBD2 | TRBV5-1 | CASSLEASGRARGLYEQYF | TGCGCCAGCAGCTTGGAGGCTAGCGGGAGAGCCCGGGGACTTTACGAGCAGTACTTC
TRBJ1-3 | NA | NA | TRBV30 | CAWSVGSSGNTIYF | TGTGCCTGGAGTGTAGGGAGCTCTGGAAACACCATATATTTT
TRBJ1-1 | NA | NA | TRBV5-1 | CASSFLGEGTEAFF | TGCGCCAGCAGCTTCTTGGGGGAGGGCACTGAAGCTTTCTTT
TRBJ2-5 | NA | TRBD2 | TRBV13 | CASSHGLAVLGDF | TGTGCCAGCAGCCACGGACTAGCAGTTCTTGGAGACTTC